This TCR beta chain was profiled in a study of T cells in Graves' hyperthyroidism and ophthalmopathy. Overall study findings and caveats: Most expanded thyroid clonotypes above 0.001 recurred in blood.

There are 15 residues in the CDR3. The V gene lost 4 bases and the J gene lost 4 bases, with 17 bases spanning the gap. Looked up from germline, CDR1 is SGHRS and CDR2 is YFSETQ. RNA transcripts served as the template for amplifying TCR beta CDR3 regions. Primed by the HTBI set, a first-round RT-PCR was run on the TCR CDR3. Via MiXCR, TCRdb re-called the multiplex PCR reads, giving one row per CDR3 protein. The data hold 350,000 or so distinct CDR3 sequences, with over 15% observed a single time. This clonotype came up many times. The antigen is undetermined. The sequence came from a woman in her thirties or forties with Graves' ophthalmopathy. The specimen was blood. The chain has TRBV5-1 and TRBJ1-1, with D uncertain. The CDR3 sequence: CASSPRLDWGTEAFF. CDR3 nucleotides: TGCGCCAGCAGCCCTCGGTTGGATTGGGGCACTGAAGCTTTCTTT. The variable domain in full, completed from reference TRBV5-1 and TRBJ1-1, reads KAGVTQTPRYLIKTRGQQVTLSCSPISGHRSVSWYQQTPGQGLQFLFEYFSETQRNKGNFPGRFSGRQFSNSRSEMNVSTLELGDSALYLCASSPRLDWGTEAFFGQGTRLTVV.